Below, one T cell receptor (beta chain) is given with its context. Its cognate antigen has yet to be identified. There are no base qualities to consult, and no much larger clone falls within one base. TCRbeta CDR3 regions were amplified from genomic DNA by means of the immunoSEQ Assay, a bias-controlled multiplex PCR. In the source study's methods: The number of nucleated cells in each sample was estimated from the amplification of reference gene primers within the assay. To quantify the absolute abundance of each unique TCRbeta CDR3 rearrangement, sequence reads were collapsed and filtered. Productive Simpson clonality was computed per sample as the square root of Simpson's diversity index over productive rearrangements. TCRdb retrieved this table from immuneACCESS and kept in-frame rearrangements only. Not all clones are present; in checked studies, unresolved V genes account for under half, and no reason is known for the remainder. For V, J and clone size, that table is used; D and trimming come from the DNA. The table for this sample lists about 100,000 clones; 70% to 90% of them were counted only once. The top ten constitute over 10% of the sample.

Each collaborating institution followed its own protocols to collect whole blood in K2EDTA tubes. Collaborator samples were shipped for TCRbeta analysis as frozen whole blood, isolated PBMCs, or DNA extracted from either sample type. The data belong to a study of blood T cell repertoires in COVID-19 (dated by TCRdb to about 2020). With regard to the full study: The collaborator samples originated in the United States, Italy and Spain and spanned the acute and convalescent phases of COVID-19. The material from the prospective study consisted of cDNA or gDNA derived from T cells, B-cell-depleted T cells, or PBMCs. The dataset comprised deeply sampled blood TCRbeta repertoires from subjects exposed to, actively infected with, or recovered from COVID-19. The repertoires were released in a freely available public database meant as a resource for research on the immune response to SARS-CoV-2. The samples were drawn from the first 160 participants of the ongoing ImmuneRACE study and from 1,254 subjects provided by 6 global collaborators. A de-identified subject ID, COVID-19 status, age in years and sex were almost always included in the sample metadata. Where available, HLA class I and class II types were obtained from metadata supplied by the sample provider rather than from assay-based typing.

General conclusions and limits of the study: The amount of clinical and demographic metadata varied by source and participant and was provided uncurated.

The germline V gene gives CDR1 as SGHTA and CDR2 as FQGNSA. V gives up 5 bases and J gives up 5 bases, and the segment between their germline ends measures 15 bases. Reading from cysteine to phenylalanine, the CDR3 counts 14 amino acids. Only the CDR3 portion is preserved as DNA: 42 bases, with reading frame beginning at the first base. This clonotype was obtained from a human donor in a cohort sampled during active COVID-19. Sequencing used peripheral blood. This chain joins TRBV7-2 to TRBJ1-2; TRBD1 is a possible D gene, resting on 5 matching bases. The CDR3 reads as follows: CASSTTGGAYGYTF. The base sequence is TGTGCCAGCAGCACCACGGGAGGGGCATATGGCTACACCTTC.